These T cell receptor beta chains were read from a single sample in a study of T-cell reconstitution after alpha-beta-depleted transplantation in children. TCRdb re-called the PCR reads through MiXCR, storing one row per CDR3 protein. The sample holds tens of thousands of distinct CDR3 sequences, 15% to 20% seen once. The specimen was PBMCs, mostly from graft donor cells, collected 360 days after TCRalphabeta/CD19-depleted stem cell transplant. These receptors all come from a male patient between 2 and 10 years old who had a stem cell transplant for acute lymphoblastic leukemia, so the T cells may come from the graft donor. The CDR3 runs from the conserved cysteine through the conserved F or W.

CSVVEAGYEQYF TRBJ2-7 12 TRBV29-1
CASSPGPFKNIQYF TRBJ2-4 14 TRBV5-1
CASSLGAGGNRGDTQYF TRBJ2-3 17 TRBV7-9
CASSQATAGKLHEQYF TRBJ2-7 16 TRBV4-1
CASSLGGLAGGFYNEQFF TRBJ2-1 18 TRBV7-8
CASSAPFKIEQFF TRBJ2-1 13 TRBV27
CSAYHRGGETQYF TRBJ2-5 13 TRBV20-1
CSAIGSQETQYF TRBJ2-5 12 TRBV20-1
CSARGQGRETQYF TRBJ2-5 13 TRBV20-1
CSVEDLSQGSGELFF TRBJ2-2 15 TRBV29-1
CASSFGGTNTGELFF TRBJ2-2 15 TRBV7-9
CASSTRLLRRHTGELFF TRBJ2-2 17 TRBV12-3/TRBV12-4
CSVTRLAPVNEQFF TRBJ2-1 14 TRBV29-1
CASSPSGPYNEQFF TRBJ2-1 14 TRBV18
CASSLSLDTGELFF TRBJ2-2 14 TRBV12-3/TRBV12-4